The 32 T cell receptor beta chains below were found in one sample sequenced in a study of blood T cell repertoires in COVID-19. Clones were sequenced by immunoSEQ multiplex PCR, and TCRdb holds only the in-frame ones, with some missing. The table shows nearly 250,000 clones, with about 82% occurring only once. Sequenced input: PBMCs or T cells enriched from blood (not recorded which). Receptors originate from a woman between 50 and 59 years old who had recovered from COVID-19.

Note on this clone: A read error may be the cause here, since a much bigger clone is one base away. The V call is TRBV28, the J call TRBJ1-5; D gene unclear. The CDR3 is made up of 13 amino acids. Per germline, CDR1 MDHEN and CDR2 SYDVKM. Trimming shortened V by 1 base and J by 6 bases, and 7 bases separated the two germline ends. In DNA, the CDR3 is TGTGCCAGCAGTTTATTCGGGAGTCAGCCCCAGCATTTT. This gives the protein CASSLFGSQPQHF.

J is TRBJ1-5 and V is TRBV4-3; unclear D gene. The CDR3 is 16 residues long. Looked up from germline, CDR1 is LGHNA and CDR2 is YSLEER. V was shortened by 1 base and J by 2 bases, with 12 bases between the two germline ends. The CDR3 loop reads CASSQAWRGGNQPQHF. The DNA of the CDR3 is TGCGCCAGCAGCCAAGCTTGGCGGGGAGGCAATCAGCCCCAGCATTTT.

V is TRBV6-5 and J is TRBJ2-1; 11 nucleotides match TRBD2. CDR1 MNHEY and CDR2 SVGAGI come from the germline V gene. The CDR3 is 15 residues long. Unmatched junction bases numbered 9, after V lost 6 bases and J lost 8 bases. DNA for the CDR3: TGTGCCAGCAGCCAACTAGCGGGAGTTAACTATGAGCAGTTCTTC. Encoded protein: CASSQLAGVNYEQFF.

The J gene is TRBJ1-4, the V gene TRBV4-1; D is ambiguous. The CDR3 is 12 amino acids. CDR1 is MGHRA and CDR2 is YSYEKL in the germline V gene. V lost 4 bases to trimming and J lost 6 bases, with 6 bases between them. DNA of the CDR3: TGCGCCAGCAGCCGGCCGTATGAAAAACTGTTTTTT. Translation: CASSRPYEKLFF.

The chain joins TRBV6-2 or TRBV6-3 to TRBJ2-1; TRBD2 matches at 11 bases. V trimming: 4 bases; J trimming: 0 bases; junction bases outside the gene matches: 14. The CDR3 spans 20 residues. Germline V gene lookup returns CDR1 MNHEY and CDR2 SVGEGT. CDR3 in amino acids: CASSSQPGLAVQFSYNEQFF. The CDR3 bases are TGTGCCAGCAGTTCCCAGCCGGGACTAGCGGTTCAGTTCTCCTACAATGAGCAGTTCTTC.

The genes are TRBV29-1 and TRBJ2-3, with 11 bases fitting TRBD1. V was clipped by 6 bases and J by 8 bases; unmatched bases: 13. The CDR3 length is 15 residues. Germline loops: CDR1 SQVTM, CDR2 ANQGSEA. CDR3 DNA: TGCAGCGTCGCTCTCCGGGACAGGGGGTTGGGTACGCAGTATTTT. As protein: CSVALRDRGLGTQYF.

V usage is TRBV3-1 (or the pseudogene TRBV3-2) and J usage is TRBJ2-7; D ambiguous. CDR1 LGHDT and CDR2 YNNKEL come from the germline V gene (reference sequence). V gave up 4 bases and J gave up 3 bases, with 7 bases separating them. This CDR3 contains 12 residues. CDR3 DNA: TGTGCCAGCAGCCGGGCCGGCTACGAGCAGTACTTC. This encodes CASSRAGYEQYF.

The chain uses TRBV7-9 and TRBJ2-7; 7 nucleotides line up with TRBD2. The J segment lost 6 bases and the V segment lost 8 bases, leaving 4 bases of the junction unmatched. CDR1 is SEHNR, CDR2 FQNEAQ, per germline (reference sequence). The CDR3 has 11 amino acids. The CDR3 DNA is TGTGCCAGCCTCGGGGGGTTCGAGCAGTACTTC. Translation: CASLGGFEQYF.

The gene calls are TRBV4-3 and TRBJ1-5, with a tentative D call TRBD1 (5 bases). This CDR3 has 15 residues. V lost 4 bases and J 4 bases, leaving 14 bases between the germline ends. Germline values: CDR1 LGHNA, CDR2 YSLEER. The CDR3 bases are TGCGCCAGCAGCCCCCATTTCGACAGAAATCAGCCCCAGCATTTT. Translating gives CASSPHFDRNQPQHF.

The chain couples TRBV18 to TRBJ1-1; D is possibly TRBD1 (6 bases). Per the germline V gene, CDR1 is KGHSH and CDR2 is LQKENI. V lost 2 bases and J 11 bases, leaving 18 bases between the germline ends. The CDR3 totals 14 residues. The CDR3, as DNA: TGTGCCAGCTCACCAGGGGTAAGGGACACGTATGCTTTCTTT. Its translation: CASSPGVRDTYAFF.

The chain carries TRBV7-8 and TRBJ2-7, with 7 bases lining up with TRBD2. The CDR3 length is 16 residues. Losses at the gene ends were 5 bases for V and 0 bases for J; bases not matched to a gene: 10. The germline CDR1 and CDR2 sequences are SGHVS and FQNEAQ. The CDR3 reads CASSPREGPSSYEQYF. CDR3 sequence (DNA): TGTGCCAGCAGCCCCAGGGAGGGGCCTAGCTCCTACGAGCAGTACTTC.

The chain has TRBV6-5 and TRBJ2-1, with 7 bases that match TRBD1. The junction had 2 bases not matched to a gene; V was cut back by 4 bases and J by 5 bases. Germline V gene sequence: CDR1 MNHEY, CDR2 SVGAGI. The CDR3 runs to 13 residues. This CDR3 is CASSLDRNNEQFF. The CDR3 region has the DNA TGTGCCAGCAGTTTGGACAGGAACAATGAGCAGTTCTTC.

The chain combines TRBV29-1 with TRBJ2-3; 7 bases fit TRBD1. The V and J ends lost 1 base and 11 bases, in that order; junction bases with no gene match: 15. Germline loops: CDR1 SQVTM, CDR2 ANQGSEA. CDR3 size: 15 residues. The CDR3 here is CSVEGDGTATRRQYF. CDR3 in DNA: TGCAGCGTTGAAGGAGACGGGACAGCTACCAGGAGGCAGTATTTT.

This chain connects TRBV18 to TRBJ1-2; D unclear. Per the germline V gene, CDR1 is KGHSH and CDR2 is LQKENI. The CDR3 sequence is 16 residues long. V lost 0 bases and J 3 bases, leaving 14 bases between the germline ends. In nucleotides, the CDR3 is TGTGCCAGCTCACCACCAATGTTCCGGAGTCACTATGGCTACACCTTC. This encodes CASSPPMFRSHYGYTF.

The genes are TRBV7-8 and TRBJ2-1; 12 bases match TRBD1. Trimming took 2 bases from V and 5 from J; bases not matched to a gene: 16. The germline CDR1 and CDR2 sequences are SGHVS and FQNEAQ. The CDR3 loop spans 20 amino acids. Here the CDR3 reads CASSLPIIPGQGAMDNEQFF. DNA for the CDR3: TGTGCCAGCAGCTTACCTATCATACCGGGACAGGGGGCTATGGACAATGAGCAGTTCTTC.

V gene TRBV7-2 combines with J gene TRBJ2-5; TRBD2 might be the D (6 bases). Deletions cut 4 bases from V and 4 bases from J, with 22 bases between. CDR1 and CDR2 from the germline V gene are SGHTA and FQGNSA. The CDR3 sequence is 17 residues long. CDR3 sequence (DNA): TGTGCCAGCAGCTCTGACGGGGGTACCAGGGTTTCAGAGACCCAGTACTTC. Amino acids: CASSSDGGTRVSETQYF.

The table lists this clone with a count of one. The chain uses TRBV5-5 and TRBJ2-1, with 10 bases matching TRBD2. Germline V gives CDR1 SGHKS, CDR2 YYEKEE (reference sequence). V shed 7 bases, J shed 2 bases, and the junction held 9 bases outside the gene matches. The CDR3 extends over 16 amino acids. The CDR3 DNA is TGTGCCAGCTCCCCTCCCGGACTAGCGGCCTACAATGAGCAGTTCTTC. It yields the protein CASSPPGLAAYNEQFF.

This clone came up once. The genes are TRBV6-1 and TRBJ1-1, with D hard to call. The CDR3 has 14 amino acids. CDR1 is MNHNS, CDR2 SASEGT, per germline. V lost 1 base and J lost 4, with 10 bases in between. The CDR3 DNA sequence: TGTGCCAGCAGTGAAGGGGCGATGACCACTGAAGCTTTCTTT. It translates to CASSEGAMTTEAFF.

The genes are TRBV5-1 and TRBJ2-6; TRBD1 matches 7 bases. With 0 bases clipped from V and 0 bases from J, the junction kept 3 bases outside the gene matches. The CDR3 is 17 amino acids. Germline lookup yields CDR1 SGHRS and CDR2 YFSETQ. The CDR3 sequence: CASSLAAGGSGANVLTF. The CDR3 bases are TGCGCCAGCAGCTTGGCGGCAGGGGGCTCTGGGGCCAACGTCCTGACTTTC.

This clone has only one observation. The V and J genes are TRBV7-9 and TRBJ2-7, with TRBD1 matching 7 bases. The CDR3 covers 15 residues. V was pared by 5 bases and J by 7 bases, with 14 bases of the junction left unmatched. Germline CDR1 is SEHNR and CDR2 is FQNEAQ (reference sequence). The CDR3 nucleotides are TGTGCCAGCAGCGTGGGGTCTGGACAGGTTAAGGAGCAGTACTTC. Amino acids: CASSVGSGQVKEQYF.

The rearrangement joins TRBV27 to TRBJ2-2, with D perhaps TRBD2 (6 bases). The ends were cut back, 0 bases at V and 1 base at J, with 12 bases in the middle. The CDR3 spans 17 residues. Germline CDR1 is MNHEY and CDR2 is SMNVEV (reference sequence). CDR3 sequence (DNA): TGTGCCAGCAGTTTATCTGGGGGACTCTTGAACACCGGGGAGCTGTTTTTT. This gives the protein CASSLSGGLLNTGELFF.

The gene calls are TRBV27 and TRBJ2-1; D gene ambiguous. V was pared by 1 base and J by 1 base, with 8 bases between. CDR1 and CDR2 (germline): MNHEY, SMNVEV (reference sequence). The CDR3 has 15 amino acids. This chain's CDR3 is CASSLLATSYNEQFF. The CDR3 DNA reads TGTGCCAGCAGTTTATTGGCCACGTCCTACAATGAGCAGTTCTTC.

The rearrangement uses TRBV30 and TRBJ2-7; D possibly corresponds to TRBD1 (5 bases). The CDR3 loop spans 14 amino acids. V was pared by 5 bases and J by 0 bases, with 14 bases between. Germline V gene sequence: CDR1 GTSNPN, CDR2 SVGIG (reference sequence). This chain's CDR3 is CAWQGFKSSYEQYF. Here the CDR3 DNA reads TGTGCCTGGCAGGGCTTTAAGAGCTCCTACGAGCAGTACTTC.

The chain employs TRBV29-1 and TRBJ1-1; 7 bases map to TRBD1. The CDR3 is 17 residues long. The V gene's germline CDR1 is SQVTM and CDR2 ANQGSEA. Germline trimming cut 4 bases from V and 1 base from J; bases unmatched to any gene: 15. For the CDR3, the DNA is TGCAGCGTTGCAACAAAGGGACGAGGGGGCGGGAACACTGAAGCTTTCTTT. Translation: CSVATKGRGGGNTEAFF.

The gene calls are TRBV3-1 (or the pseudogene TRBV3-2) and TRBJ2-3; D possibly corresponds to TRBD2 (5 bases). The V end lost 1 base, the J end lost 2 bases, and 16 bases lay between the germline ends. The CDR3 extends over 17 amino acids. Germline CDR1 and CDR2: LGHDT and YNNKEL (reference sequence). The CDR3 DNA is TGTGCCAGCAGCCAAGTTGGATCAGCGGCACTCACAGATACGCAGTATTTT. Translation: CASSQVGSAALTDTQYF.

The chain combines TRBV18 with TRBJ1-1; 7 bases map to TRBD1. The CDR3 sequence is 15 residues long. Trimming removed 4 bases from V and 0 bases from J; junction bases left unmatched: 5. Germline-derived CDR1 and CDR2 are KGHSH and LQKENI. In nucleotides, the CDR3 is TGTGCCAGCTCACGAGGACAGGACATGAACACTGAAGCTTTCTTT. This gives the protein CASSRGQDMNTEAFF.

The CDR3 coding sequence is TGCGCCAGCAGCTTCGAGGGTTACACCATATATTTT. This encodes CASSFEGYTIYF. The chain recombines TRBV5-1 with TRBJ1-3; D ambiguous. CDR3 length equals 12 residues. The germline V gene has CDR1 SGHRS and CDR2 YFSETQ. The V and J ends lost 2 bases and 8 bases respectively, with 8 bases between them.

This sequence joins TRBV28 and TRBJ1-1; 8 bases agree with TRBD1. CDR1 and CDR2 from the germline V gene are MDHEN and SYDVKM. The CDR3 length is 11 residues. V gave up 6 bases and J gave up 11 bases; unmatched junction bases: 5. This chain's CDR3 is CASSLDREAFF. CDR3 DNA sequence: TGTGCCAGCAGCCTGGACAGGGAGGCTTTCTTT.

Only one count was recorded for this clone. The V and J genes are TRBV6-2 or TRBV6-3 and TRBJ2-7; tentatively, D is TRBD1 (6 bases). V lost 2 bases to trimming and J lost 3 bases, with 17 bases between them. Germline assignment: CDR1 MNHEY and CDR2 SVGEGT. The CDR3 spans 16 residues. DNA of the CDR3: TGTGCCAGCAGTTACCACGGACTGGTAGGGGGCTACGAGCAGTACTTC. Amino acid sequence: CASSYHGLVGGYEQYF.

The CDR3 loop is CASSTTGTSRRNEQFF. In DNA form, the CDR3 reads TGTGCCAGTAGTACCACCGGGACTAGCCGGCGGAATGAGCAGTTCTTC. The chain couples TRBV19 to TRBJ2-1; 9 bases fit TRBD2. The germline V gene encodes CDR1 LNHDA and CDR2 SQIVND (reference sequence). V lost 4 bases and J lost 7; bases outside the gene matches: 11. This CDR3 region has 16 residues.

The chain couples TRBV24-1 to TRBJ1-1, with D unresolved. CDR3 length equals 13 residues. Trimming removed 3 bases at V and 2 bases at J, with 6 bases between. The germline V gene has CDR1 KGHDR and CDR2 SFDVKD. The CDR3: CATSDVVNTEAFF. DNA of the CDR3: TGTGCCACCAGTGATGTCGTAAACACTGAAGCTTTCTTT.

The chain recombines TRBV21-1 with TRBJ1-1. TRBV21-1 represents a pseudogene. This CDR3 spans 13 amino acids. CDR3: CASSGYIATEAFF. As DNA, the CDR3 is TGTGCCAGCAGTGGCTACATAGCCACTGAAGCTTTCTTT.